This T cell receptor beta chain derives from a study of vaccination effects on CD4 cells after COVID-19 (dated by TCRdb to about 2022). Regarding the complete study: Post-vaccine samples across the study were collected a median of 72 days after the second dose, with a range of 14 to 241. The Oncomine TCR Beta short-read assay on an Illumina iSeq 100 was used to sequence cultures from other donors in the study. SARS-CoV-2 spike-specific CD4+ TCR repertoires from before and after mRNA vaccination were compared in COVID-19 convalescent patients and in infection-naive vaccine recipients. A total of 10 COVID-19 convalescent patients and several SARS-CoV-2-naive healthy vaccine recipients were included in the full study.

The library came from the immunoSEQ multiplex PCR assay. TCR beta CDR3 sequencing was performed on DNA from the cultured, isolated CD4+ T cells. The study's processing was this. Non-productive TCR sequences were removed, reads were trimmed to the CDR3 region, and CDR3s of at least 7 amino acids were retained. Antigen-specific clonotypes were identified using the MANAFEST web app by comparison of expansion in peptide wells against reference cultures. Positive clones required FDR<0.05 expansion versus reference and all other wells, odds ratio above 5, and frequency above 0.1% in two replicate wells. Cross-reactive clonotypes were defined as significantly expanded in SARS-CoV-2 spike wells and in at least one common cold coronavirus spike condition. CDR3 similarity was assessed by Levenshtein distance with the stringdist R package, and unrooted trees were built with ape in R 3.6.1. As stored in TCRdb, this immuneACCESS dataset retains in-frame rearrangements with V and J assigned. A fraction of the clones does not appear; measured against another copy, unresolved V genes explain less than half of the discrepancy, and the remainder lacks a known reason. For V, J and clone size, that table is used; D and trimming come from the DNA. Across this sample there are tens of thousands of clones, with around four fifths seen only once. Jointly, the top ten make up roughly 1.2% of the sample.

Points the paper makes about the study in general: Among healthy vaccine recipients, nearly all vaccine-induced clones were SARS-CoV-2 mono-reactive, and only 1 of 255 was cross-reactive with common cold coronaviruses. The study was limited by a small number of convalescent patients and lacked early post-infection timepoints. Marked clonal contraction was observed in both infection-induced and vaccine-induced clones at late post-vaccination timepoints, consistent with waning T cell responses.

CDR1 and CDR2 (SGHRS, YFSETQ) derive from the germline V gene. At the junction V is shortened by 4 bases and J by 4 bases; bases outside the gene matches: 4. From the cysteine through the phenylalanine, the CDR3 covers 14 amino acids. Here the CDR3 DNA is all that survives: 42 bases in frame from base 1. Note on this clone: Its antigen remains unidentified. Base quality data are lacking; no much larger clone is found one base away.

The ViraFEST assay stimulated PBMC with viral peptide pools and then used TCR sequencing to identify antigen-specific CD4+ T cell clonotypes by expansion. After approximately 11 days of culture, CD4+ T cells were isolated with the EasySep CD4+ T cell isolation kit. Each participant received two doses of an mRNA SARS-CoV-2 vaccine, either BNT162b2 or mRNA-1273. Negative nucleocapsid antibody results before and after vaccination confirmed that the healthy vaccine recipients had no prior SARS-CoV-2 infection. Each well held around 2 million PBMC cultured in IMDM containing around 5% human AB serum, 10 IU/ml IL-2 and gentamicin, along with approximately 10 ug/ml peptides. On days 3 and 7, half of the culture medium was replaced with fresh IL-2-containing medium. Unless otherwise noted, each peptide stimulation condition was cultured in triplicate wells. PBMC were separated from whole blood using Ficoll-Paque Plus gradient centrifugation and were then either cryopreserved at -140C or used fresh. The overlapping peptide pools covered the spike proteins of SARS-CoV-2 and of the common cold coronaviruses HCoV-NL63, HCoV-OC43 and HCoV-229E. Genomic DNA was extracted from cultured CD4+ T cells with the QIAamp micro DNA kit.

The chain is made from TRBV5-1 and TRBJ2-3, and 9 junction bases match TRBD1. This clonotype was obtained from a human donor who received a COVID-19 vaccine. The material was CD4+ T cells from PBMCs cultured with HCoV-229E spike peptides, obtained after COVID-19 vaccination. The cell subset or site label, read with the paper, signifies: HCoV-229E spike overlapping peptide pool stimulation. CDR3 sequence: CASSPGTGSDTQYF. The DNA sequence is TGCGCCAGCAGCCCCGGGACAGGGTCAGATACGCAGTATTTT.